This T cell receptor (beta chain) is from a study of T cells in Graves' hyperthyroidism and ophthalmopathy. Study-wide context: The blood sample was taken at first diagnosis, before treatment began.

Study-level results: Researchers found most expanded thyroid clonotypes above 0.001 in blood as well.

For this clonotype: Its antigen is currently unknown.

CDR3 length: 13 amino acids. Trimming took 7 bases from V and 0 from J, leaving 10 bases between them. CDR1 is SNHLY, CDR2 FYNNEI, per germline. TCR beta CDR3 regions were amplified from RNA. In the first-round RT-PCR of the TCR CDR3, the HTBI primer set was used. Each CDR3 protein is one row after TCRdb ran MiXCR on the multiplex PCR reads. The repertoire holds hundreds of thousands of distinct CDR3 sequences, with around a quarter as singletons. The sequence derives from a woman aged 25 to 39 with Graves' ophthalmopathy. This chain links TRBV2 with TRBJ2-7; D is undetermined. The material sequenced was blood. As DNA, the CDR3 is TGTGCCAGCACGGCCAGTGACTCCTACGAGCAGTACTTC. Protein: CASTASDSYEQYF.